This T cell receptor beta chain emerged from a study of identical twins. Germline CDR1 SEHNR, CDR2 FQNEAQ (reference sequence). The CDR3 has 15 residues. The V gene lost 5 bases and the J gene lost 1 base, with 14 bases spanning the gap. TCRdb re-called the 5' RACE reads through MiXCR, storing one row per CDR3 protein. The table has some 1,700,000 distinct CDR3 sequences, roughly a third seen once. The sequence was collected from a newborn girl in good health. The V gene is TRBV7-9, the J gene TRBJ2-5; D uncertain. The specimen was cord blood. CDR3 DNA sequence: TGTGCCAGCAGCAGCTTAGAGAAGGCCCAAGAGACCCAGTACTTC. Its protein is CASSSLEKAQETQYF.